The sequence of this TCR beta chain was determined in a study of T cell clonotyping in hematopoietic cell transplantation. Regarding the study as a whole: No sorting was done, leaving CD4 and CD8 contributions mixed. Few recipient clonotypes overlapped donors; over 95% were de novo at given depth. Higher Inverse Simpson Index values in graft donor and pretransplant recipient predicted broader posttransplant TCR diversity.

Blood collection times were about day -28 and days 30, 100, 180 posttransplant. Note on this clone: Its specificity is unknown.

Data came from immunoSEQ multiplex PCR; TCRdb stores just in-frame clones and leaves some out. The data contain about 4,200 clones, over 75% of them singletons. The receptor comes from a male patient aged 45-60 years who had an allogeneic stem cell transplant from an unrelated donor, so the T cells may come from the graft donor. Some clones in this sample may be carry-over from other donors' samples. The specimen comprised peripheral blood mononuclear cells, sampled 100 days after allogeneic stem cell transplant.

CDR3 bases: TGTGCCAGTAGTATTGGGGGGCCCTGGGCAGATACGCAGTATTTT. It yields the protein CASSIGGPWADTQYF. The chain carries TRBV19 and TRBJ2-3; D could derive from TRBD1 or TRBD2 (6 bases each). Looked up from germline, CDR1 is LNHDA and CDR2 is SQIVND (reference sequence). The V end lost 3 bases, the J end lost 4 bases, and 14 bases lay between the germline ends. The CDR3 totals 15 residues.